This TCR beta chain appears in the sequencing data of a study of identical twins. MiXCR, applied by TCRdb to the 5' RACE reads, yields one record per CDR3 protein. The table records around 370,000 distinct CDR3 sequences, roughly 9% of them present only once. The CDR3 has 13 amino acids. Germline assignment: CDR1 MNHEY and CDR2 SMNVEV (reference sequence). The V gene end was trimmed by 3 bases and the J gene end by 5 bases; junction bases not matched to a gene: 3. This clonotype was seen many times. Source material: naive T cells sorted from blood. The genes are TRBV27 and TRBJ1-1; 7 positions match TRBD1. This sequence originates from a woman aged 45-65 years in good health. Written as DNA, the CDR3 is TGTGCCAGCAGTTTGACAGGGCGGACTGAAGCTTTCTTT. Its translation is CASSLTGRTEAFF.